The 5 T cell receptor beta chains below all came from one sample that was sequenced in a study of cytomegalovirus exposure and HLA in healthy donors. PCR used 60 Vbeta primers and 13 Jbeta primers. Method: immunoSEQ multiplex PCR; TCRdb's copy keeps in-frame clones and lacks some. The sample holds over 120,000 clones; around 9.7% are singletons and the top ten take approximately 1.7%. The specimen was PBMCs. The receptors here all came from a man aged 45-65 years in good health and CMV-seronegative.

This clone was counted only a few times. The V call is TRBV29-1, the J call TRBJ1-1; the match to TRBD1 covers 7 bases. The V gene's germline CDR1 is SQVTM and CDR2 ANQGSEA. CDR3 length: 14 residues. V was pared by 7 bases and J by 3 bases, with 11 bases of the junction left unmatched. The CDR3 DNA sequence: TGCAGCGCCATCCGGACAGGCGGAGACACTGAAGCTTTCTTT. It specifies CSAIRTGGDTEAFF. Together with reference TRBV29-1 and TRBJ1-1, the CDR3 gives the full variable domain: SAVISQKPSRDICQRGTSLTIQCQVDSQVTMMFWYRQQPGQSLTLIATANQGSEATYESGFVIDKFPISRPNLTFSTLTVSNMSPEDSSIYLCSAIRTGGDTEAFFGQGTRLTVV.

The chain couples TRBV6-5 to TRBJ2-1; D is uncertain. The CDR3 length is 14 residues. Trimming took off 6 bases at V and 2 bases at J, with 11 bases between the two ends. Germline CDR1 is MNHEY and CDR2 is SVGAGI. CDR3 in amino acids: CASSLARPYNEQFF. The CDR3, as DNA: TGTGCCAGCAGCTTAGCTCGCCCCTACAATGAGCAGTTCTTC.

The table lists this clone with a few counts. This chain connects TRBV5-5 to TRBJ2-7; 9 bases fit TRBD1. Looked up from germline, CDR1 is SGHKS and CDR2 is YYEKEE (reference sequence). V shed 4 bases and J 3 bases; nucleotides not matched to a gene: 11. The CDR3 contains 16 residues. CDR3 sequence: CASSVTTGTGFYEQYF. The CDR3 nucleotides are TGTGCCAGCAGCGTAACGACCGGGACAGGGTTCTACGAGCAGTACTTC.

The chain links TRBV7-9 to TRBJ2-3; 8 bases match TRBD2. CDR1 and CDR2 from the germline V gene are SEHNR and FQNEAQ (reference sequence). The CDR3 contains 15 residues. The V segment lost 2 bases and the J segment 5 bases; nucleotides outside the gene matches: 6. The DNA for the CDR3 is TGTGCCAGCAGCTTAACGCGGCTAGCGGGAGATACGCAGTATTTT. Its translation: CASSLTRLAGDTQYF. Together with reference TRBV7-9 and TRBJ2-3, the CDR3 gives the full variable domain: DTGVSQNPRHKITKRGQNVTFRCDPISEHNRLYWYRQTLGQGPEFLTYFQNEAQLEKSRLLSDRFSAERPKGSFSTLEIQRTEQGDSAMYLCASSLTRLAGDTQYFGPGTRLTVL.

This clone was seen a few times. The rearrangement links TRBV28 to TRBJ1-2; 9 positions match TRBD1. The length of the CDR3 is 15 residues. CDR1 and CDR2 from the germline V gene are MDHEN and SYDVKM. The V and J ends lost 2 bases and 5 bases, in that order; junction bases with no gene match: 6. In DNA, the CDR3 is TGTGCCAGCAGTTTACGGGACAGGGCCCCATATGGCTACACCTTC. Protein: CASSLRDRAPYGYTF.